The present TCR beta chain was sequenced within a study of patients and donors after allogeneic stem cell transplantation. The CDR3 sequence is 15 residues long. The V segment lost 5 bases and the J segment 2 bases; nucleotides outside the gene matches: 6. CDR1 SGHTA and CDR2 FQGTGA come from the germline V gene. Each CDR3 protein is one row after TCRdb ran MiXCR on the RT-PCR reads. This sample carries about 31,000 distinct CDR3 sequences, nearly 7% of them seen once, and the ten largest clones take nearly 35%. This clonotype was counted ten times or more. V gene TRBV7-3 combines with J gene TRBJ2-3, with 8 bases fitting TRBD1. The sample comprised blood, either unsorted or a sorted T cell fraction (not recorded which). The sequence came from a human donor who was either an allogeneic HSCT recipient or a stem cell or donor lymphocyte infusion donor (not recorded which). It is not recorded whose cells these are; they may come from a transplant donor. CDR3 amino acids: CASSRSRGPTDTQYF. In DNA, the CDR3 is TGTGCCAGCAGCCGTAGCAGGGGGCCCACAGATACGCAGTATTTT. Filled out from reference TRBV7-3 and TRBJ2-3, the complete variable domain reads GAGVSQTPSNKVTEKGKYVELRCDPISGHTALYWYRQSLGQGPEFLIYFQGTGAADDSGLPNDRFFAVRPEGSVSTLKIQRTERGDSAVYLCASSRSRGPTDTQYFGPGTRLTVL.